This T cell receptor beta chain originates from a study of early T cells in non-severe SARS-CoV-2 infection. General observations from the study: VDJdb-based annotation leaned toward anti-spike CD8 responses and missed private and CD4 specificities.

Individual cDNA molecules were tagged with unique molecular identifiers. TCRdb ran MiXCR on the 5' RACE reads and lists one entry per CDR3 protein. The data hold 80,000 to 95,000 distinct CDR3 sequences, with roughly 15% observed a single time. This clonotype was seen a handful of times. Its cognate antigen is unknown. With 4 bases clipped from V and 7 bases from J, the junction kept 13 bases outside the gene matches. Per germline, CDR1 PRHDT and CDR2 FYEKMQ (reference sequence). There are 16 residues in the CDR3. The gene calls are TRBV13 and TRBJ2-5; 9 positions match TRBD1. Here the sequenced sample was whole blood, taken at baseline. This TCR was sampled from an adult who was a healthcare worker with PCR-confirmed SARS-CoV-2 infection or an uninfected control (not recorded which). The CDR3 sequence: CASSSSGTGLRGTQYF. The CDR3 DNA sequence: TGTGCCAGCAGCTCCTCCGGGACAGGGTTGCGAGGGACCCAGTACTTC.